This passage covers 21 T cell receptor beta chains from one sample sequenced in a study of blood T cell repertoires in COVID-19. Profiled with immunoSEQ multiplex PCR; TCRdb holds only in-frame clones, not every one. The sample has about 41,000 clones; more than 75% are singletons. The specimen sequenced was peripheral blood. These receptors were obtained from a man at least 80 years old with acute or convalescent COVID-19.

The CDR3 region has the DNA TGCGCCAGCAGCCACGGGGACAGGGCGGAGGAGACCCAGTACTTC. Translation: CASSHGDRAEETQYF. The chain is built from TRBV4-1 and TRBJ2-5; TRBD1 matches 9 bases. There are 15 residues in the CDR3. The V and J ends lost 3 bases and 5 bases, in that order; junction bases with no gene match: 7. Per the germline V gene, CDR1 is MGHRA and CDR2 is YSYEKL.

This chain connects TRBV18 to TRBJ1-1; unclear D gene. CDR3 length: 14 residues. V was cut by 2 bases and J by 4 bases, with 11 bases left in between. CDR1 is KGHSH, CDR2 LQKENI, per germline. CDR3 in DNA: TGTGCCAGCTCACCAGTGGAGGGAGGCACTGAAGCTTTCTTT. It codes for CASSPVEGGTEAFF. The variable domain in full, completed from reference TRBV18 and TRBJ1-1, reads NAGVMQNPRHLVRRRGQEARLRCSPMKGHSHVYWYRQLPEEGLKFMVYLQKENIIDESGMPKERFSAEFPKEGPSILRIQQVVRGDSAAYFCASSPVEGGTEAFFGQGTRLTVV.

The chain combines TRBV7-3 with TRBJ2-2; TRBD2 aligns across 9 bases. Germline CDR1 reads SGHTA; CDR2 reads FQGTGA. Trimming removed 4 bases from V and 5 bases from J; junction bases left unmatched: 5. This CDR3 is built from 15 residues. DNA of the CDR3: TGTGCCAGCAGCTCAGCGGGGGGAGGTACCGGGGAGCTGTTTTTT. Amino acids: CASSSAGGGTGELFF.

This clone appeared a single time. V gene TRBV28 combines with J gene TRBJ2-2; maybe TRBD1 (5 bases). The CDR3 covers 15 residues. V lost 5 bases, J lost 6 bases, and 16 bases lay in between. CDR1 is MDHEN and CDR2 is SYDVKM in the germline V gene. The CDR3 region has the DNA TGTGCCAGCAGTGCGTTAACAGGTCTAGCCGGGGAGCTGTTTTTT. Its translation: CASSALTGLAGELFF.

As DNA, the CDR3 is TGTGCCAGCAGTCCCCTCGGGCAGGGGAGCACTGAAGCTTTCTTT. Amino acids: CASSPLGQGSTEAFF. The chain combines TRBV2 with TRBJ1-1; tentative D call: TRBD1 (6 bases). The CDR3 runs to 15 residues. Germline lookup yields CDR1 SNHLY and CDR2 FYNNEI. V was pared by 5 bases and J by 4 bases, with 17 bases between.

In its sample, this clone was seen many times. This chain links TRBV6-6 with TRBJ2-7, with TRBD2 matching 8 bases. The germline V gene encodes CDR1 MNHNY and CDR2 SVGAGI (reference sequence). The CDR3 totals 14 residues. V shed 6 bases, J shed 2 bases, and the junction held 6 bases outside the gene matches. The CDR3 loop reads CASSQPGRAYEQYF. Here the CDR3 DNA reads TGTGCCAGCAGCCAACCCGGGAGGGCCTACGAGCAGTACTTC.

This clone showed up just a few times. V and J are TRBV18 and TRBJ2-6; 10 bases agree with TRBD1. V shed 2 bases and J 1 base; nucleotides not matched to a gene: 14. The germline CDR1 and CDR2 sequences are KGHSH and LQKENI. CDR3 length: 21 amino acids. The CDR3 DNA reads as TGTGCCAGCTCACCATCCCGGGACAGGGGCTTTTTGAGGTCTGGGGCCAACGTCCTGACTTTC. It specifies CASSPSRDRGFLRSGANVLTF.

This chain uses TRBV19 with TRBJ1-1; TRBD1 is a possible D gene (6 bases). Germline CDR1 and CDR2: LNHDA and SQIVND (reference sequence). V lost 6 bases and J 1 base, leaving 15 bases between the germline ends. CDR3 length: 15 residues. CDR3 nucleotide sequence: TGTGCCAGTAGATTACAGGGAGGGGAGAACACTGAAGCTTTCTTT. This encodes CASRLQGGENTEAFF.

The chain uses TRBV5-1 and TRBJ1-4, with D possibly matching TRBD1 (5 bases). V was pared by 4 bases and J by 8 bases, with 15 bases between. Germline V lookup: CDR1 SGHRS, CDR2 YFSETQ. The CDR3 loop spans 14 amino acids. CDR3 sequence (DNA): TGCGCCAGCAGCCGGGACGGGGAGGAGGAAAAACTGTTTTTT. Translating it yields CASSRDGEEEKLFF. The full variable domain, with the rest looked up from reference TRBV5-1 and TRBJ1-4, is KAGVTQTPRYLIKTRGQQVTLSCSPISGHRSVSWYQQTPGQGLQFLFEYFSETQRNKGNFPGRFSGRQFSNSRSEMNVSTLELGDSALYLCASSRDGEEEKLFFGSGTQLSVL.

J is TRBJ1-1 and V is TRBV11-3; perhaps TRBD1 as D (5 bases). The V gene lost 1 base and the J gene lost 0 bases, with 12 bases spanning the gap. The V gene's germline CDR1 is SGHNT and CDR2 YENEEA. The CDR3 loop spans 16 amino acids. The CDR3 sequence: CASSLGRGSMNTEAFF. Written as DNA, the CDR3 is TGTGCCAGCAGCTTAGGTAGGGGCTCCATGAACACTGAAGCTTTCTTT.

The chain has TRBV7-6 and TRBJ1-2; D uncertain. Germline lookup yields CDR1 SGHVS and CDR2 FNYEAQ. V was trimmed by 4 bases and J by 4 bases, leaving 4 bases between them. CDR3 length equals 11 residues. CDR3 nucleotides: TGTGCCAGCAGCTCACTCTATGGCTACACCTTC. This encodes CASSSLYGYTF.

V usage is TRBV2 and J usage is TRBJ2-7, with TRBD2 as a possible D gene (6 bases). The ends were cut back, 3 bases at V and 0 bases at J, with 15 bases in the middle. Per the germline V gene, CDR1 is SNHLY and CDR2 is FYNNEI. CDR3 length: 16 residues. The CDR3 DNA sequence: TGTGCCAGCAGTGAGAAGGCGGGATTTAGCTCCTACGAGCAGTACTTC. Residues: CASSEKAGFSSYEQYF.

The V and J genes are TRBV3-1 (or the pseudogene TRBV3-2) and TRBJ2-3; 12 bases match TRBD2. CDR1 LGHDT and CDR2 YNNKEL come from the germline V gene (reference sequence). V lost 8 bases and J lost 0; bases outside the gene matches: 0. There are 14 residues in the CDR3. The CDR3 region has the DNA TGTGCCAGCGGGACTAGCGGGAGCACAGATACGCAGTATTTT. It codes for CASGTSGSTDTQYF.

This chain joins TRBV2 and TRBJ2-5, with 8 positions matching TRBD1. The V segment lost 7 bases and the J segment 5 bases; nucleotides outside the gene matches: 9. Looked up from germline, CDR1 is SNHLY and CDR2 is FYNNEI. The CDR3 spans 14 residues. CDR3 loop: CASKARRTGETQYF. In DNA form, the CDR3 reads TGTGCCAGCAAGGCCCGAAGGACAGGGGAGACCCAGTACTTC.

This chain joins TRBV18 and TRBJ2-3; TRBD2 matches at 13 bases. The CDR3 totals 17 residues. The junction had 4 bases not matched to a gene; V was cut back by 2 bases and J by 2 bases. In germline, CDR1 is KGHSH, CDR2 LQKENI. The CDR3 nucleotides are TGTGCCAGCTCACCAGGACTAGCGGGAGTAATCACAGATACGCAGTATTTT. Amino acid sequence: CASSPGLAGVITDTQYF. Supplemented by reference TRBV18 and TRBJ2-3, the full variable domain reads NAGVMQNPRHLVRRRGQEARLRCSPMKGHSHVYWYRQLPEEGLKFMVYLQKENIIDESGMPKERFSAEFPKEGPSILRIQQVVRGDSAAYFCASSPGLAGVITDTQYFGPGTRLTVL.

This clone was found once. CDR3 sequence (DNA): TGCGCCAGCAGTGATTGGTCGAGCTCCTACGAGCAGTACTTC. Amino acids: CASSDWSSSYEQYF. V gene TRBV10-2 combines with J gene TRBJ2-7; D unresolved. V was trimmed by 3 bases and J by 0 bases, leaving 9 bases between them. CDR3 length equals 14 residues. The germline gives CDR1 WSHSY, CDR2 SAAADI.

This CDR3 is CASTSPTGFGQPQHF. The CDR3 region has the DNA TGTGCCAGTACCTCCCCGACAGGGTTCGGGCAGCCCCAGCATTTT. The genes are TRBV19 and TRBJ1-5; 7 nucleotides align to TRBD1. The J segment lost 7 bases and the V segment lost 7 bases, leaving 13 bases of the junction unmatched. From germline, CDR1 is LNHDA and CDR2 SQIVND (reference sequence). This CDR3 is 15 amino acids long.

The genes are TRBV4-1 and TRBJ1-1; 7 bases align to TRBD1. J was trimmed by 0 bases and V by 4 bases; bases with no gene match: 5. The CDR3 covers 15 residues. Germline CDR1 MGHRA, CDR2 YSYEKL. The CDR3 DNA is TGCGCCAGCAGCCGTCCGACAGGGATGAACACTGAAGCTTTCTTT. Its protein is CASSRPTGMNTEAFF.

V usage is TRBV19 and J usage is TRBJ1-2, with 8 nucleotides matching TRBD1. The germline V gene has CDR1 LNHDA and CDR2 SQIVND (reference sequence). This CDR3 spans 15 amino acids. Unmatched junction bases numbered 11, after V lost 7 bases and J lost 4 bases. CDR3 protein: CASTAFRGLRYGYTF. The CDR3 nucleotides are TGTGCCAGTACGGCTTTCAGGGGGCTGCGCTATGGCTACACCTTC.

This clone turned up a few times. V is TRBV9 and J is TRBJ1-6; a weak D match, TRBD1 (5 bases). The V and J ends lost 5 bases and 5 bases respectively, with 14 bases between them. The CDR3 contains 15 residues. The V gene's germline CDR1 is SGDLS and CDR2 YYNGEE. The CDR3, as DNA: TGTGCCAGCAGTCTCCGGGACTTCGATAATTCACCCCTCCACTTT. Encoded protein: CASSLRDFDNSPLHF.

The chain uses TRBV4-1 and TRBJ2-2; 13 bases map to TRBD2. The germline V gene encodes CDR1 MGHRA and CDR2 YSYEKL. The V and J ends lost 2 bases and 5 bases, in that order; junction bases with no gene match: 8. The CDR3 runs 18 residues. CDR3 region: CASSQRRTSGRVTGELFF. DNA of the CDR3: TGCGCCAGCAGCCAAAGACGGACTAGCGGGAGAGTTACCGGGGAGCTGTTTTTT.